One sample yielded the 17 T cell receptor beta chains listed below, sequenced in a study of blood T cell repertoires in COVID-19. Here immunoSEQ multiplex PCR was the method, and the copy in TCRdb shows in-frame clones only, minus some. The data show 470,000 or so clones, with about 89% seen just once and about 4.3% held by the top ten. Sequencing was performed on peripheral blood. The receptors shown here come from a woman in her 30s with acute or convalescent COVID-19.

J is TRBJ2-1 and V is TRBV30; TRBD2 is a possible D gene (5 bases). Germline-derived CDR1 and CDR2 are GTSNPN and SVGIG (reference sequence). Trimming removed 2 bases from V and 7 bases from J, with 12 bases in between. The CDR3 spans 13 residues. The CDR3 nucleotides read TGTGCCTGGAGTTCGGAACGCGGGAATGAGCAGTTCTTC. Amino acids: CAWSSERGNEQFF.

The V call is TRBV11-2, the J call TRBJ2-7; a weak D match, TRBD1 (5 bases). The CDR3 has 16 residues. Germline CDR1 reads SGHAT; CDR2 reads FQNNGV. The V and J ends lost 1 base and 5 bases respectively, with 18 bases between them. The CDR3 is CASSLAIQAGLDEQYF. The CDR3 DNA reads as TGTGCCAGCAGCTTAGCTATTCAGGCAGGGCTGGACGAGCAGTACTTC.

This clone came up once. The chain has TRBV6-5 and TRBJ2-7, with D possibly matching TRBD1 (6 bases). The CDR3 covers 12 residues. V lost 6 bases and J lost 3, with 9 bases in between. Germline CDR1 reads MNHEY; CDR2 reads SVGAGI. CDR3 nucleotides: TGTGCCAGCAGGGACAGTAACTACGAGCAGTACTTC. Amino acid sequence: CASRDSNYEQYF.

This sequence joins TRBV30 and TRBJ2-2; 7 bases are shared with TRBD1. Germline CDR1 GTSNPN, CDR2 SVGIG (reference sequence). V gave up 0 bases and J gave up 6 bases; unmatched junction bases: 10. This CDR3 is 16 amino acids long. This CDR3 reads CAWSVKGATFSGELFF. The DNA for the CDR3 is TGTGCCTGGAGTGTGAAGGGGGCTACCTTCTCCGGGGAGCTGTTTTTT.

The rearrangement joins TRBV6-5 to TRBJ2-7; 9 bases map to TRBD1. Germline V gene sequence: CDR1 MNHEY, CDR2 SVGAGI. The CDR3 has 15 amino acids. J was trimmed by 2 bases and V by 0 bases; bases with no gene match: 2. CDR3 amino acids: CASSYSGTGPYEQYF. The CDR3 DNA reads as TGTGCCAGCAGTTACTCTGGGACAGGGCCCTACGAGCAGTACTTC.

V and J are TRBV30 and TRBJ1-1, with D unclear. Germline values: CDR1 GTSNPN, CDR2 SVGIG (reference sequence). CDR3 length: 14 amino acids. The V gene lost 0 bases and the J gene lost 0 bases, with 8 bases spanning the gap. Here the CDR3 reads CAWSVRGLNTEAFF. CDR3 DNA: TGTGCCTGGAGTGTTCGAGGGCTGAACACTGAAGCTTTCTTT.

The rearrangement uses TRBV7-8 and TRBJ2-1; TRBD1 might be the D (6 bases). The germline CDR1 and CDR2 sequences are SGHVS and FQNEAQ. V was clipped by 4 bases and J by 4 bases, with 11 bases between them. This CDR3 is 14 amino acids long. The DNA of the CDR3 is TGTGCCAGCAGCTCCGGGACAAATTACAATGAGCAGTTCTTC. This gives the protein CASSSGTNYNEQFF.

The chain is built from TRBV4-2 and TRBJ2-5, with D perhaps TRBD2 (6 bases). CDR1 and CDR2 (germline): LGHNA, YNFKEQ. This CDR3 has 14 amino acids. The V end lost 0 bases, the J end lost 5 bases, and 10 bases lay between the germline ends. DNA for the CDR3: TGTGCCAGCAGCCAAGATCCCGGGGGTGAGACCCAGTACTTC. It is translated as CASSQDPGGETQYF.

The chain uses TRBV29-1 and TRBJ1-2, with TRBD1 as a possible D gene (6 bases). Trimming removed 1 base from V and 8 bases from J, with 14 bases in between. Germline CDR1 reads SQVTM; CDR2 reads ANQGSEA. CDR3 length equals 13 residues. CDR3 region: CSVEAPGAVGYTF. The CDR3 nucleotides are TGCAGCGTTGAAGCGCCAGGGGCCGTGGGCTACACCTTC.

This chain uses TRBV5-1 with TRBJ1-5, with D maybe TRBD1 (5 bases). Trimming removed 0 bases from V and 2 bases from J, with 21 bases in between. CDR3 size: 19 residues. In germline, CDR1 is SGHRS, CDR2 YFSETQ. The CDR3 bases are TGCGCCAGCAGCTTGGCTTTAAGACAGCACAACCACGGCAATCAGCCCCAGCATTTT. Protein product: CASSLALRQHNHGNQPQHF.

The rearrangement joins TRBV4-2 to TRBJ1-1, with TRBD1 as a possible D gene (5 bases). The germline CDR1 and CDR2 sequences are LGHNA and YNFKEQ. Between the trimmed V and J ends, which lost 0 bases and 6 bases, there was a span of 26 bases. The length of the CDR3 is 19 residues. The CDR3 protein is CASSQELAAFQGGVAEAFF. CDR3 coding DNA: TGTGCCAGCAGCCAAGAATTAGCGGCTTTCCAGGGAGGTGTGGCTGAAGCTTTCTTT.

V gene TRBV11-2 combines with J gene TRBJ1-1; 8 bases fit TRBD1. This CDR3 contains 13 residues. J lost 7 bases, V lost 3 bases, and 4 bases had no gene match. Germline V gene data show CDR1 as SGHAT and CDR2 as FQNNGV. The chain's CDR3 is CASSLATGVEAFF. Here the CDR3 DNA reads TGTGCCAGCAGCTTGGCGACAGGGGTTGAAGCTTTCTTT.

The rearrangement joins TRBV9 to TRBJ1-6, with D maybe TRBD1 (5 bases). V lost 4 bases and J 8 bases, leaving 16 bases between the germline ends. This CDR3 is built from 15 residues. Germline CDR1 is SGDLS and CDR2 is YYNGEE. Here the CDR3 DNA reads TGTGCCAGCAGCATCCGGGCAGGGATGCATTCACCCCTCCACTTT. Residues: CASSIRAGMHSPLHF.

The chain has TRBV19 and TRBJ1-5; 9 bases are a match to TRBD1. The V and J ends lost 3 bases and 6 bases, in that order; junction bases with no gene match: 6. This CDR3 spans 15 amino acids. Germline-derived CDR1 and CDR2 are LNHDA and SQIVND (reference sequence). The DNA for the CDR3 is TGTGCCAGTAGTATCCAATCGACAGGGGGTCAGCCCCAGCATTTT. Protein product: CASSIQSTGGQPQHF. Supplemented by reference TRBV19 and TRBJ1-5, the full variable domain reads DGGITQSPKYLFRKEGQNVTLSCEQNLNHDAMYWYRQDPGQGLRLIYYSQIVNDFQKGDIAEGYSVSREKKESFPLTVTSAQKNPTAFYLCASSIQSTGGQPQHFGDGTRLSIL.

This clone has just a few counts. This sample includes further DNA sequences coding for the same CDR3. The rearrangement joins TRBV9 to TRBJ1-1; D call uncertain. CDR3 size: 13 residues. Germline V gene sequence: CDR1 SGDLS, CDR2 YYNGEE. Trimming pared 0 bases from V and 1 base from J, leaving 4 bases between. Written as DNA, the CDR3 is TGTGCCAGCAGCGTAGATAGGAACACTGAAGCTTTCTTT. Translating it yields CASSVDRNTEAFF.

The chain employs TRBV28 and TRBJ1-5; D gene unclear. Germline assignment: CDR1 MDHEN and CDR2 SYDVKM. This CDR3 has 12 amino acids. Trimming took 5 bases from V and 9 from J, leaving 11 bases between them. The CDR3 DNA follows: TGTGCCAGCAGTGTCCTAGTACGGCCCCAGCATTTT. Its translation is CASSVLVRPQHF.

This clone was counted a single time. The chain carries TRBV5-1 and TRBJ1-4; maybe TRBD1 (5 bases). The CDR3 has 14 amino acids. Germline V gene data show CDR1 as SGHRS and CDR2 as YFSETQ. Trimming removed 4 bases at V and 8 bases at J, with 15 bases between. Written as DNA, the CDR3 is TGCGCCAGCAGCCGCGGGGCGGGGAAAGAAAAACTGTTTTTT. Translated, it gives CASSRGAGKEKLFF.